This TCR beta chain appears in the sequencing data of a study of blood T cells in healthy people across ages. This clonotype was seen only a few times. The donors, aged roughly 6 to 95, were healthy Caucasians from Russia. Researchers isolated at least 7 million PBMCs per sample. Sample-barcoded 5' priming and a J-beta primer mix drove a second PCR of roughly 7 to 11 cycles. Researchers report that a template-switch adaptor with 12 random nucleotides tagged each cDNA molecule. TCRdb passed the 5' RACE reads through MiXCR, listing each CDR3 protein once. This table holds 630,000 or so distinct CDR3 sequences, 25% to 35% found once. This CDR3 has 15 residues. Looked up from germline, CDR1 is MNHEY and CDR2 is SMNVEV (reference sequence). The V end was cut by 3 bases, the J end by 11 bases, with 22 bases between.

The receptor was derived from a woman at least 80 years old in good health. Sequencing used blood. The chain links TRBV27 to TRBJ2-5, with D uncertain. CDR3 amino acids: CASSFVPIAYNEQYF. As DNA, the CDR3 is TGTGCCAGCAGTTTCGTCCCGATAGCCTACAATGAGCAGTACTTC.